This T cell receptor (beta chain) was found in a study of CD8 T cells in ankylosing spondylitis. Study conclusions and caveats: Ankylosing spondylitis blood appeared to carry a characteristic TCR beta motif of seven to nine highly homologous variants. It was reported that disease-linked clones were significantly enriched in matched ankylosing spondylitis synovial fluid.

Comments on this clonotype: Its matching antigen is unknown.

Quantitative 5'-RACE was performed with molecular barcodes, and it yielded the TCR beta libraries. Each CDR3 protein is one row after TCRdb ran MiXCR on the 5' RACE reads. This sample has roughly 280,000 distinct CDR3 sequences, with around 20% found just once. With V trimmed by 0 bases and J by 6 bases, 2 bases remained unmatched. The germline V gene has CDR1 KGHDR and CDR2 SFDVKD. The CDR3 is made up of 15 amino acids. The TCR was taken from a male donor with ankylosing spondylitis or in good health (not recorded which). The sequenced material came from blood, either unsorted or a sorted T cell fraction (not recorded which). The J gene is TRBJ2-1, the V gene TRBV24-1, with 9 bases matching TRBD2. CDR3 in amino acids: CATSDLNSGGNEQFF. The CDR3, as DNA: TGTGCCACCAGTGATTTGAATAGCGGGGGCAATGAGCAGTTCTTC.